The T cell receptor beta chain described here comes from a study of CD8+ T cells in alopecia areata. Whole-study context: Treated patients took oral tofacitinib at 5 to 10 mg twice daily. Overall study results and limits: Scalp sample sequencing also detects resident alphabeta T cells of normal skin. Lesional scalp displayed greater clonality than normal scalp, most notably in alopecia totalis/universalis.

This clone was detected only a few times. The antigen remains unidentified. Extracted RNA was reverse transcribed, and the resulting cDNA served as sequencing template. TCRdb keeps only in-frame clones here, not all; method: immunoSEQ multiplex PCR. Here the sample spans 150,000 to 200,000 clones, around three fifths being singletons. V dropped 1 base and J dropped 6 bases, with 5 bases sitting between them. This CDR3 region has 12 residues. Germline lookup yields CDR1 SGHNT and CDR2 YENEEA. Researchers gathered lesional scalp punch biopsies and peripheral blood from patients with alopecia areata. This chain uses TRBV11-3 with TRBJ2-3; the D is unclear. This TCR was sampled from a human donor with alopecia areata. The sequencing here drew on CD4+ T cells sorted from blood, taken at week 0. In nucleotides, the CDR3 is TGTGCCAGCAGCTTAGGTCCGGATACGCAGTATTTT. Translation: CASSLGPDTQYF.